The clone carrying this T cell receptor beta chain was seen just once. The antigen remains unidentified. This sample is drawn from a study of cytomegalovirus exposure and HLA in healthy donors. The assay was immunoSEQ multiplex PCR, and TCRdb's table has in-frame clones only and misses some. The data hold roughly 250,000 clones, with around nine tenths observed a single time. Looked up from germline, CDR1 is MNHEY and CDR2 is SMNVEV (reference sequence). This CDR3 has 13 residues. V was cut by 6 bases and J by 5 bases, with 11 bases left in between. General study results and limits: Cytomegalovirus association was assigned to approximately 180 TCR beta chains.

The V call is TRBV27, the J call TRBJ2-1, with D tentatively TRBD1 (6 bases). Sequenced input: PBMCs. The TCR sequence derives from a man younger than 30 in good health and CMV-seronegative. The CDR3, as DNA: TGTGCCAGCAGCGAGACAGGAAACAATGAGCAGTTCTTC. This gives the protein CASSETGNNEQFF.